The T cell receptor beta chain under discussion was sequenced for a study of shared clonotypes between healthy human individuals. The CDR3 runs 14 residues. From germline, CDR1 is MNHNS and CDR2 SASEGT. V lost 7 bases to trimming and J lost 5 bases, with 17 bases between them. The run depth of the assay was deep. Assay: immunoSEQ multiplex PCR; the TCRdb copy retains only in-frame clones and omits some. In the table there are about 2.4 million clones, over 85% of which are singletons. Division of CD4+ cells produced a CD45RA+ naive subset and a CD45RA-negative memory subset. Sequencing used naive CD4+ T cells from PBMCs. Subset reported: CD45RA+ positively selected. The receptor comes from a man younger than 35 in good health. Some clones in this sample may be carry-over from other donors' samples. The rearrangement joins TRBV6-1 to TRBJ2-5; maybe TRBD2 (6 bases). In nucleotides, the CDR3 is TGTGCCAGCACCCCGGGGGACCTTTGGGAGACCCAGTACTTC. Translated: CASTPGDLWETQYF.